This T cell receptor (beta chain) stems from a study of CD8+CD57+ T cells in acquired aplastic anemia. There are a few counts of this clonotype. The authors sequenced patients whose flow cytometry had shown CD8+CD57+ cell expansion. This CDR3 has 14 amino acids. The V end was cut by 10 bases, the J end by 11 bases, with 21 bases between. Germline V gene lookup returns CDR1 SGHTA and CDR2 FQGNSA. TCR beta VDJ combinations and CDR3 sequences were profiled from genomic DNA. TCRdb re-called the reads through MiXCR, storing one row per CDR3 protein. The repertoire holds roughly 98,000 distinct CDR3 sequences, roughly two thirds seen once, with about 60% in the top ten.

The gene calls are TRBV7-2 and TRBJ1-6; D gene unclear. Sample: sorted CD4+, CD8+, or CD8+CD57+ T cells (not recorded which) from PBMCs. This TCR was sampled from a human donor with aplastic anemia. CDR3 loop: CATSEPPIIAPLHF. DNA for the CDR3: TGTGCCACCTCCGAGCCCCCGATCATCGCACCCCTCCACTTT.